Listed here are 29 T cell receptor beta chains from one sample, sequenced in a study of T cell responses to AZD1222 COVID-19 vaccine. TCRdb keeps only in-frame clones here, not all; method: immunoSEQ multiplex PCR. The sample records approximately 92,000 clones, over 80% being singletons. The sample was peripheral blood, taken on day 0 of AZD1222 vaccination. The receptors derive from an adult in good health.

The genes are TRBV5-1 and TRBJ2-5, with D tentatively TRBD2 (5 bases). Germline V lookup: CDR1 SGHRS, CDR2 YFSETQ. The CDR3 is made up of 15 amino acids. Deletions cut 6 bases from V and 3 bases from J, with 18 bases between. The CDR3 nucleotides read TGCGCCAGCACCCCCGGGCGAGGGCGGAAAGAGACCCAGTACTTC. Its protein product is CASTPGRGRKETQYF.

The V and J genes are TRBV13 and TRBJ2-7, with D maybe TRBD1 (6 bases). The germline CDR1 and CDR2 sequences are PRHDT and FYEKMQ (reference sequence). V dropped 5 bases and J dropped 2 bases, with 19 bases sitting between them. CDR3 size: 16 residues. The CDR3 region has the DNA TGTGCCAGCAGCAGAAAGGGACAACATATCCCCTACGAGCAGTACTTC. This translates into CASSRKGQHIPYEQYF.

This clone has a handful of counts. The V and J genes are TRBV27 and TRBJ2-1, with D unclear. Germline V gene lookup returns CDR1 MNHEY and CDR2 SMNVEV (reference sequence). V was trimmed by 1 base and J by 5 bases, leaving 0 bases between them. This CDR3 has 11 residues. The CDR3 bases are TGTGCCAGCAGTTTATACAATGAGCAGTTCTTC. It is translated as CASSLYNEQFF.

Here the CDR3 DNA reads TGTGCCAGCAGTTACTCACGGACGTCGACTACTGAAGCTTTCTTT. Protein: CASSYSRTSTTEAFF. The chain uses TRBV6-5 and TRBJ1-1; D gene ambiguous. The V and J ends lost 0 bases and 5 bases respectively, with 13 bases between them. Germline CDR1 MNHEY, CDR2 SVGAGI. There are 15 residues in the CDR3.

J is TRBJ1-3 and V is TRBV6-5; D not resolved. The CDR3 length is 14 residues. Trimming took 4 bases from V and 0 from J, leaving 7 bases between them. CDR1 and CDR2 (germline): MNHEY, SVGAGI. The CDR3: CASSSSSSGNTIYF. CDR3 DNA sequence: TGTGCCAGCAGTTCCAGCAGCTCTGGAAACACCATATATTTT.

The rearrangement joins TRBV30 to TRBJ1-6, with D tentatively TRBD1 (6 bases). V lost 3 bases and J 7 bases, leaving 13 bases between the germline ends. There are 14 residues in the CDR3. CDR1 and CDR2 from the germline V gene are GTSNPN and SVGIG (reference sequence). In nucleotides, the CDR3 is TGTGCCTGGAGACAGGGCAGGGCCAATTCACCCCTCCACTTT. Protein: CAWRQGRANSPLHF.

The count of this clone is one. CDR3 sequence reads: CASSRARHYNSPLHF. Here the CDR3 DNA reads TGTGCCAGCAGCCGTGCCAGGCACTATAATTCACCCCTCCACTTT. The chain has TRBV7-8 and TRBJ1-6; D call uncertain. The germline V gene has CDR1 SGHVS and CDR2 FQNEAQ. This CDR3 has 15 amino acids. The V and J ends lost 5 bases and 3 bases respectively, with 11 bases between them.

This chain links TRBV29-1 with TRBJ2-7; possible D gene TRBD2, 6 bases. Germline V gene data show CDR1 as SQVTM and CDR2 as ANQGSEA. The length of the CDR3 is 15 residues. The V and J ends lost 1 base and 2 bases respectively, with 15 bases between them. This CDR3 is CSVEAGDSPTYEQYF. As DNA, the CDR3 is TGCAGCGTTGAAGCGGGAGACTCACCTACCTACGAGCAGTACTTC.

The chain recombines TRBV7-6 with TRBJ2-7; 7 positions agree with TRBD1. Trimming cost V 5 bases and J 3 bases; bases outside gene matches: 1. The germline V gene encodes CDR1 SGHVS and CDR2 FNYEAQ. The CDR3 consists of 12 residues. The CDR3 region is CASSPGGYEQYF. In nucleotides, the CDR3 is TGTGCCAGCAGCCCAGGGGGCTACGAGCAGTACTTC.

The CDR3 nucleotides are TGTGCCGCAGACAGGGCGTCTAACTATGGCTACACCTTC. Protein product: CAADRASNYGYTF. The V call is TRBV10-3, the J call TRBJ1-2, with 7 bases that match TRBD1. Germline V gives CDR1 ENHRY, CDR2 SYGVKD. The CDR3 length is 13 residues. J lost 0 bases, V lost 11 bases, and 6 bases had no gene match.

The V and J genes are TRBV2 and TRBJ2-3; a weak D match, TRBD2 (6 bases). The ends were cut back, 4 bases at V and 1 base at J, with 9 bases in the middle. This CDR3 comprises 14 residues. Germline V gene data show CDR1 as SNHLY and CDR2 as FYNNEI. The DNA of the CDR3 is TGTGCCAGCAGTGCTGGGGAGGGCACAGATACGCAGTATTTT. Encoded protein: CASSAGEGTDTQYF.

The chain joins TRBV28 to TRBJ2-7; 8 nucleotides align to TRBD1. The J segment lost 3 bases and the V segment lost 5 bases, leaving 15 bases of the junction unmatched. Germline CDR1 and CDR2: MDHEN and SYDVKM. This CDR3 region has 17 residues. The chain's CDR3 is CASSPPHAGQGGYEQYF. Here the CDR3 DNA reads TGTGCCAGCAGTCCCCCCCACGCAGGACAGGGAGGCTACGAGCAGTACTTC.

This sequence joins TRBV24-1 and TRBJ2-1; TRBD2 aligns across 11 bases. Germline values: CDR1 KGHDR, CDR2 SFDVKD. The CDR3 is 16 amino acids. V was clipped by 4 bases and J by 9 bases; unmatched bases: 10. The CDR3 reads CATSDPTSGRSAEQFF. CDR3 coding DNA: TGTGCCACCAGTGACCCTACTAGCGGGAGATCGGCTGAGCAGTTCTTC.

As DNA, the CDR3 is TGCAGCGTTGCGAGTCAGGCCACCTACAATGAGCAGTTCTTC. Translation: CSVASQATYNEQFF. The chain couples TRBV29-1 to TRBJ2-1; D uncertain. Trimming took 4 bases from V and 2 from J, leaving 12 bases between them. Looked up from germline, CDR1 is SQVTM and CDR2 is ANQGSEA. The CDR3 covers 14 residues.

This clone has a handful of counts. The genes are TRBV2 and TRBJ1-5; 7 bases fit TRBD1. The J segment lost 4 bases and the V segment lost 6 bases, leaving 6 bases of the junction unmatched. There are 14 residues in the CDR3. The germline V gene has CDR1 SNHLY and CDR2 FYNNEI. The CDR3 region is CASRDRVANQPQHF. The DNA of the CDR3 is TGTGCCAGCAGAGACAGGGTAGCTAATCAGCCCCAGCATTTT.

The V gene is TRBV7-2, the J gene TRBJ1-5; no clear D. Per the germline V gene, CDR1 is SGHTA and CDR2 is FQGNSA. V was pared by 5 bases and J by 4 bases, with 15 bases between. The CDR3 runs 15 residues. The CDR3 DNA sequence: TGTGCCAGCAGCCGTCTCCAACTCCCAAATCAGCCCCAGCATTTT. Translating gives CASSRLQLPNQPQHF.

The V call is TRBV5-1, the J call TRBJ2-2, with D tentatively TRBD2 (5 bases). Germline assignment: CDR1 SGHRS and CDR2 YFSETQ. The CDR3 consists of 15 residues. V lost 4 bases and J 3 bases, leaving 13 bases between the germline ends. The DNA for the CDR3 is TGCGCCAGCAGCGAGTCGGGATTGGACACCGGGGAGCTGTTTTTT. The encoded protein is CASSESGLDTGELFF. The variable domain in full, completed from reference TRBV5-1 and TRBJ2-2, reads KAGVTQTPRYLIKTRGQQVTLSCSPISGHRSVSWYQQTPGQGLQFLFEYFSETQRNKGNFPGRFSGRQFSNSRSEMNVSTLELGDSALYLCASSESGLDTGELFFGEGSRLTVL.

The chain uses TRBV27 and TRBJ1-6, with D possibly matching TRBD1 (5 bases). This CDR3 contains 12 residues. CDR1 and CDR2 from the germline V gene are MNHEY and SMNVEV (reference sequence). V gave up 3 bases and J gave up 12 bases, with 9 bases separating them. This CDR3 is CASSFGAEPLHF. The DNA for the CDR3 is TGTGCCAGCAGTTTTGGGGCAGAACCCCTCCACTTT.

CDR3 protein: CAISGGGASYNEQFF. CDR3 in DNA: TGTGCCATCAGTGGAGGGGGGGCTTCCTACAATGAGCAGTTCTTC. V gene TRBV10-3 combines with J gene TRBJ2-1; TRBD2 might be the D (7 bases). V lost 4 bases, J lost 1 base, and 11 bases lay in between. From germline, CDR1 is ENHRY and CDR2 SYGVKD. The CDR3 contains 15 residues.

This clone turned up a few times. The chain employs TRBV4-3 and TRBJ2-3; D is uncertain. This CDR3 is 16 amino acids long. The V and J ends lost 0 bases and 4 bases respectively, with 14 bases between them. Germline V gives CDR1 LGHNA, CDR2 YSLEER. CDR3 nucleotide sequence: TGCGCCAGCAGCCAAGATAGTCAAACCGGCGCAGATACGCAGTATTTT. It codes for CASSQDSQTGADTQYF.

Only one count was recorded for this clone. The CDR3, as DNA: TGTGCCAGCAGGGGAGGGACCCCAAGCAATCAGCCCCAGCATTTT. This sequence encodes CASRGGTPSNQPQHF. The chain couples TRBV2 to TRBJ1-5; D is perhaps TRBD1 (5 bases). The CDR3 has 15 residues. Germline CDR1 is SNHLY and CDR2 is FYNNEI. Deletions cut 6 bases from V and 1 base from J, with 13 bases between.

The chain carries TRBV5-5 and TRBJ1-5; D is ambiguous. This CDR3 is 13 amino acids long. V lost 2 bases, J lost 3 bases, and 6 bases lay in between. Germline CDR1 SGHKS, CDR2 YYEKEE (reference sequence). The DNA of the CDR3 is TGTGCCAGCAGCTTACAGCACAATCAGCCCCAGCATTTT. This translates into CASSLQHNQPQHF.

This chain links TRBV12-5 with TRBJ1-1, with D maybe TRBD1 (5 bases). This CDR3 is built from 13 residues. V dropped 7 bases and J dropped 0 bases, with 9 bases sitting between them. Germline CDR1 is LGHNT and CDR2 is FRNRAP. CDR3: CASARGLNTEAFF. The CDR3, as DNA: TGTGCTAGTGCTAGGGGCTTGAACACTGAAGCTTTCTTT.

The chain carries TRBV29-1 and TRBJ2-5; 8 positions agree with TRBD1. V was clipped by 6 bases and J by 5 bases; unmatched bases: 5. This CDR3 contains 12 residues. The germline gives CDR1 SQVTM, CDR2 ANQGSEA. CDR3 nucleotides: TGCAGCGTGGACAGGGACGGGGAGACCCAGTACTTC. Its translation: CSVDRDGETQYF.

This clone was seen just once. The V call is TRBV5-1, the J call TRBJ2-1; the match to TRBD2 covers 12 bases. Trimming cost V 4 bases and J 3 bases; bases outside gene matches: 5. The CDR3 is 16 residues long. The germline gives CDR1 SGHRS, CDR2 YFSETQ. Written as DNA, the CDR3 is TGCGCCAGCAGCGCGTCGGGACTAGCGGGCTACAATGAGCAGTTCTTC. Protein sequence: CASSASGLAGYNEQFF.

V is TRBV28 and J is TRBJ2-1; the D call may be TRBD1 or TRBD2 (5 bases each). Between the trimmed V and J ends, which lost 2 bases and 4 bases, there was a span of 18 bases. Per germline, CDR1 MDHEN and CDR2 SYDVKM. CDR3 length: 17 residues. CDR3 DNA: TGTGCCAGCAGTTTAAGGTCTGAGGGGTCGCCTTACAATGAGCAGTTCTTC. Translating it yields CASSLRSEGSPYNEQFF.

Note on this clone: Its ends do not fully match the called genes, so a read error is possible. The chain joins TRBV19 to TRBJ2-1; 8 bases are a match to TRBD1. The CDR3 totals 15 residues. The germline V gene encodes CDR1 LNHDA and CDR2 SQIVND (reference sequence). This chain's CDR3 is CASSIGGQGYSEQFF. CDR3 DNA: TGTGCCAGTAGTATAGGCGGACAGGGCTACAGTGAGCAGTTCTTC.

This clone was recorded only once. J is TRBJ1-1 and V is TRBV19; 9 bases map to TRBD1. V dropped 9 bases and J dropped 1; count of bases not matched to a gene: 3. Germline CDR1 and CDR2: LNHDA and SQIVND (reference sequence). The CDR3 length is 13 residues. For the CDR3, the DNA is TGTGCCAGCCGGGACAGGGCGAACACTGAAGCTTTCTTT. Protein sequence: CASRDRANTEAFF.

This clone was observed a single time. The chain joins TRBV7-6 to TRBJ2-3; 15 nucleotides align to TRBD2. The germline V gene has CDR1 SGHVS and CDR2 FNYEAQ. The V segment lost 1 base and the J segment 3 bases; nucleotides outside the gene matches: 2. This CDR3 comprises 17 residues. The CDR3 DNA follows: TGTGCCAGCAGCTTAGGGACTAGCGGGGGGGCAACAGATACGCAGTATTTT. Its translation is CASSLGTSGGATDTQYF. The whole variable domain, remainder taken from reference TRBV7-6 and TRBJ2-3, is GAGVSQSPRYKVTKRGQDVALRCDPISGHVSLYWYRQALGQGPEFLTYFNYEAQQDKSGLPNDRFSAERPEGSISTLTIQRTEQRDSAMYRCASSLGTSGGATDTQYFGPGTRLTVL.